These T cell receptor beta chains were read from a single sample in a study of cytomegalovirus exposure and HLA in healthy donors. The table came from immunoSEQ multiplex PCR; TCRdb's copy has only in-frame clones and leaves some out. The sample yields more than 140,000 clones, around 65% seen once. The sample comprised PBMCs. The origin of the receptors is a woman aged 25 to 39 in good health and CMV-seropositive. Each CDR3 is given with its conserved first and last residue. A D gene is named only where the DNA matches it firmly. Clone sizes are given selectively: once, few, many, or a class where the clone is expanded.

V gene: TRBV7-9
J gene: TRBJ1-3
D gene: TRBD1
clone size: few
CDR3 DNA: TGTGCCAGCAGCTTGGGACAGGGCCCTGGAAACACCATATATTTT
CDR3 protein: CASSLGQGPGNTIYF

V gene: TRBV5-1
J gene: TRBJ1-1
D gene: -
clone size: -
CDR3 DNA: TGCGCCAGCAGCTTGGGGGCGGGGGGTCCCACTGAAGCTTTCTTT
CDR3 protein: CASSLGAGGPTEAFF

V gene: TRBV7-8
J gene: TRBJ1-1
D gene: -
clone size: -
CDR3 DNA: TGTGCCAGCAGCTTAGCCAGGGGCTTATGGCAGACTGAAGCTTTCTTT
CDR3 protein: CASSLARGLWQTEAFF

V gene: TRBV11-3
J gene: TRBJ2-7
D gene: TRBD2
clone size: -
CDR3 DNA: TGTGCCAGCAGCTTAATTGGTAGCGGGAGGTCCTACGAGCAGTACTTC
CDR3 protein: CASSLIGSGRSYEQYF

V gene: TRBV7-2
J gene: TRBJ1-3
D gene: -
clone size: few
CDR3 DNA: TGTGCCAGCAGCTTACAGGGAACATCTGGAAACACCATATATTTT
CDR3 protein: CASSLQGTSGNTIYF

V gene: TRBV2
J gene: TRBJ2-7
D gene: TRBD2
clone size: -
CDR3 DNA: TGTGCCAGCAGTAGCGGGGGGTCCTACGAGCAGTACTTC
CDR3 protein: CASSSGGSYEQYF

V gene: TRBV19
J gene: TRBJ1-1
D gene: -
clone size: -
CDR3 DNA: TGTGCCAGTAGTATAGGGTTACAGGAGAACACTGAAGCTTTCTTT
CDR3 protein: CASSIGLQENTEAFF

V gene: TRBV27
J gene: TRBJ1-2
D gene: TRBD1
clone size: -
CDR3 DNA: TGTGCCAGCAGTCAAACGACAGGGCCGGGCTACACCTTC
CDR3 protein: CASSQTTGPGYTF

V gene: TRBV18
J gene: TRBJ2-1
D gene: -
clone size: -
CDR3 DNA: TGTGCCAGCTCATCCCTGGGAGGACGGCATGAGCAGTTCTTC
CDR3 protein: CASSSLGGRHEQFF

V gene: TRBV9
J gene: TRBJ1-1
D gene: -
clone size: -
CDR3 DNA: TGTGCCAGCAGCGTAGCAGGGTCCCACGTATCGGTGAACACTGAAGCTTTCTTT
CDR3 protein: CASSVAGSHVSVNTEAFF

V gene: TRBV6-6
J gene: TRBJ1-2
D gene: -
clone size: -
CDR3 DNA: TGTGCCAGCAGTTCAAAGGGGCTCTATGGCTACACCTTC
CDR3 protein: CASSSKGLYGYTF

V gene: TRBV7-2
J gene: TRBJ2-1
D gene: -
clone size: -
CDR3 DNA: TGTGCCAGCAGCTTAGTCAGTTGGTCGGGCTACAATGAGCAGTTCTTC
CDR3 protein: CASSLVSWSGYNEQFF

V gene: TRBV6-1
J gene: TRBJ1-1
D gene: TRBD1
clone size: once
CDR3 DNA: TGTGCCAGCAGTGAAGCGCTTCGTGCTTCTGGGACAGGAGCTTTCTTT
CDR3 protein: CASSEALRASGTGAFF

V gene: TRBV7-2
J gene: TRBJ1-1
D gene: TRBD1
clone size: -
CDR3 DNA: TGTGCCAGCAGCCCATTGACAGGGGTTAACACTGAAGCTTTCTTT
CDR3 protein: CASSPLTGVNTEAFF

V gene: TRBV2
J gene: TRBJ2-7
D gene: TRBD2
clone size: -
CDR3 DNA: TGTGCCAGCAGGGGACTAGCGGGAGATAGCGACCACGAGCAGTACTTC
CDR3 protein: CASRGLAGDSDHEQYF

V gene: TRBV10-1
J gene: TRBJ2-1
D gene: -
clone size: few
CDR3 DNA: TGCGCCAGCAGTTCTCCCCAGGACAATGAGCAGTTCTTC
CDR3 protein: CASSSPQDNEQFF

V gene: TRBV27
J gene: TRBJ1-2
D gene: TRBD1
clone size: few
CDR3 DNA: TGTGCCAGCAGTTTTGGTCCGACAGGGGGTTATGGCTACACCTTC
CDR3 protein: CASSFGPTGGYGYTF

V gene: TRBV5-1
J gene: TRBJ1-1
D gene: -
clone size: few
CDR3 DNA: TGCGCCAGCAGCTTAAACAGGGATTGGGACACTGAAGCTTTCTTT
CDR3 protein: CASSLNRDWDTEAFF

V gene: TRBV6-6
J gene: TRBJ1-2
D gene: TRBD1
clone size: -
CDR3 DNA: TGTGCCTACAGCACGGCGGACAGGGCCCCGAATGGCTACACCTTC
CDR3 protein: CAYSTADRAPNGYTF

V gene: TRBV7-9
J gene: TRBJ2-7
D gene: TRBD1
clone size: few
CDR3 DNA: TGTGCCAGCAGCTACAGGGGATCCTCCTACGAGCAGTACTTC
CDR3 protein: CASSYRGSSYEQYF

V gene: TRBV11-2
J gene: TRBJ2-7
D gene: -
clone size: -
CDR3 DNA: TGTGCCAGCAGCTTATCGGGGTACGAGCAGTACTTC
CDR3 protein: CASSLSGYEQYF

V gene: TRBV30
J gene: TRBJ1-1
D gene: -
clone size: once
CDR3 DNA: TGTGCCTGGAGTGATTCAGGTTGGGACACTGAAGCTTTCTTT
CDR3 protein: CAWSDSGWDTEAFF

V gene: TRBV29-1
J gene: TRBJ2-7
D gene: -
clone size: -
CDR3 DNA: TGCAGCGTTGTGAGAGGCGGGATAGATGACGAGCAGTACTTC
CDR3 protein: CSVVRGGIDDEQYF

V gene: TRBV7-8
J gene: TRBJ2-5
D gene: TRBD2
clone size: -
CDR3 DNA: TGTGCCAGCAGCTTCGTGGGGGGGGAGGGAGAGACCCAGTACTTC
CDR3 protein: CASSFVGGEGETQYF

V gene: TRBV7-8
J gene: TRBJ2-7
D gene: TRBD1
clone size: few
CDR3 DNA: TGTGCCAGCAGCCCTGTGGGACAGGGTGGGATCGAGCAGTACTTC
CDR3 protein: CASSPVGQGGIEQYF

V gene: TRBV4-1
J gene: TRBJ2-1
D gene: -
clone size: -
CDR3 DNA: TGCGCCAGCAGCCAAGAAGGGGTGAATGAGCAGTTCTTC
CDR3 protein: CASSQEGVNEQFF

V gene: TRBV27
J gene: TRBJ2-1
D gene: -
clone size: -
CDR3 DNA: TGTGCCAGCAGTTTACAAACTAGTAGGAATGAGCAGTTCTTC
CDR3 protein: CASSLQTSRNEQFF

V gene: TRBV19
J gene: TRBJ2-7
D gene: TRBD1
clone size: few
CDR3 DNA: TGTGCCAGTTATAGGGACAGGGAGCAGTACTTC
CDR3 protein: CASYRDREQYF

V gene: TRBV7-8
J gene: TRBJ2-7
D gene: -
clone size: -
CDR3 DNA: TGTGCCAGCAGCTTATCAGGGGCGTTCGGCTACGAGCAGTACTTC
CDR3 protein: CASSLSGAFGYEQYF

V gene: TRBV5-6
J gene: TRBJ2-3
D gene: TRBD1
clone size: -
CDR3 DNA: TGTGCCAGCAGCCCCCAGCTGGGGACAGGGGCAGATACGCAGTATTTT
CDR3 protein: CASSPQLGTGADTQYF

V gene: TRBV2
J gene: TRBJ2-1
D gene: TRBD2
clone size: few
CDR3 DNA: TGTGCCAGCAGCCTTAGCGGGAGCTCCTACAATGAGCAGTTCTTC
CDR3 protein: CASSLSGSSYNEQFF

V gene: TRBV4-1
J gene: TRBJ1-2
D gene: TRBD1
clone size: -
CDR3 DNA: TGCGCCAGCAGCCAATTGTTACGGGACAGGGGATTGCGTGGCTACACCTTC
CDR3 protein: CASSQLLRDRGLRGYTF

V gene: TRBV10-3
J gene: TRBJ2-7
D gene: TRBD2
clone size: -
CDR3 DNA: TGTGCCATCAGCGCTCTAGCGGGGGGGATCCAGCAGTACTTC
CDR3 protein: CAISALAGGIQQYF

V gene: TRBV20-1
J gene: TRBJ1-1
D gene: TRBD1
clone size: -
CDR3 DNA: TGCAGTGTTAGGAGGACAGGTGAAGCTTTCTTT
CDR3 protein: CSVRRTGEAFF

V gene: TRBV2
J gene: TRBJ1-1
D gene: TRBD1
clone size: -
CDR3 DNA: TGTGCCAGCAGTCCAAGGACAGGTTTTCTGGGGTCGAACACTGAAGCTTTCTTT
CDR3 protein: CASSPRTGFLGSNTEAFF

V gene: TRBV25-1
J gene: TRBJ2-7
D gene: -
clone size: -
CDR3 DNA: TGTGCCAGCAGTGATTCCACAGTGCCCTCCTACGAGCAGTACTTC
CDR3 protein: CASSDSTVPSYEQYF

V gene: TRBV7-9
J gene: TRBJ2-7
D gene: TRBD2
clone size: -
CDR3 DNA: TGTGCCAGCAGCTTAACTAGCGGGGACTCCTACGAGCAGTACTTC
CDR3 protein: CASSLTSGDSYEQYF

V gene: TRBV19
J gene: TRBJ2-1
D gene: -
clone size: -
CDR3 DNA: TGTGCCAGTAGTACAGGGGTCCTCTACAATGAGCAGTTCTTC
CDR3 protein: CASSTGVLYNEQFF

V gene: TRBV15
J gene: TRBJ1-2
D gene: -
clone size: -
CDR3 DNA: TGTGCCACCAGCAGAGGGTCCGAGGATGGCTACACCTTC
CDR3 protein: CATSRGSEDGYTF

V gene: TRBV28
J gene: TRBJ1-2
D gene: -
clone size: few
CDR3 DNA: TGTGCCAGCAGTTTGTCGGGGAACTATGGCTACACCTTC
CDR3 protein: CASSLSGNYGYTF

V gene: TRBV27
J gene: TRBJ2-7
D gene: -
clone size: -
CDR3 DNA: TGTGCCAGCGGCTGGGGGGTCTACGAGCAGTACTTC
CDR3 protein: CASGWGVYEQYF

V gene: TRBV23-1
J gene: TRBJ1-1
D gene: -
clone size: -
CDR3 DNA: TGCGCCAGCAGTCGCCTACGGACAGTCGCGGCTTTCTTT
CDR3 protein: CASSRLRTVAAFF

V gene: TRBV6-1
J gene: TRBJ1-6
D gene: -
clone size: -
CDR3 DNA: TGTGCCAGCAGTGAATACTTGGGCATTAATTCACCCCTCCACTTT
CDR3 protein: CASSEYLGINSPLHF

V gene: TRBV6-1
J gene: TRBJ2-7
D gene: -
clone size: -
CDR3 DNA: TGTGCCAGCACCACTGAGGCCCACTACGAGCAGTACTTC
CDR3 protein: CASTTEAHYEQYF

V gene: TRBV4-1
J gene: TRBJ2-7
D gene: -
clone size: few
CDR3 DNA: TGCGCCAGCAGCCAAGGACAGAACACGAGGACCTACGAGCAGTACTTC
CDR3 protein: CASSQGQNTRTYEQYF

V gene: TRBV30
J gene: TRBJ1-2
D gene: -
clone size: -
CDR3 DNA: TGTGCCTGGACACGGACAGACAACTATGGCTACACCTTC
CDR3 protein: CAWTRTDNYGYTF